The 27 T cell receptor beta chains below were found in one sample sequenced in a study of T-cell memory formation after mild COVID-19 (dated by TCRdb to the early 2020s). The method behind the library was 5' RACE. The data were produced on an Illumina NovaSeq 6000. The public reads were reanalyzed by TCRdb: fastp trimming at Q25, MiXCR alignment, in-frame beta chains only. Rows with a matching CDR3 protein are joined into one entry that keeps the most common DNA and genes. For this sample the table gives under 450,000 distinct CDR3 sequences, of which 20% to 25% were detected only once. The ten top clones hold under 25% of the sample. What was sequenced was PBMCs or a T cell subset sorted from them (not recorded which). These TCRs come from a young man who had mild COVID-19 (a few samples of this study predate the infection). The sample titles of this study are shuffled in the database, so cell type and time point are left out; the donor was told from shared clones.

The V and J genes are TRBV5-5 and TRBJ2-6; the match to TRBD1 covers 7 bases. The V segment lost 1 base and the J segment 0 bases; nucleotides outside the gene matches: 7. CDR1 and CDR2 (germline): SGHKS, YYEKEE (reference sequence). The CDR3 spans 18 residues. The CDR3 nucleotides are TGTGCCAGCAGCTTGTCCGCAGGGGGTGTCTCTGGGGCCAACGTCCTGACTTTC. Encoded protein: CASSLSAGGVSGANVLTF.

The chain has TRBV7-6 and TRBJ2-2; D uncertain. This CDR3 has 14 amino acids. The V gene lost 7 bases and the J gene lost 2 bases, with 11 bases spanning the gap. Germline V CDR1 and CDR2: SGHVS, FNYEAQ. The CDR3 loop is CASTDWTNTGELFF. CDR3 sequence (DNA): TGTGCCAGCACCGATTGGACCAACACCGGGGAGCTGTTTTTT.

In its sample, this clonotype was seen a few times. The CDR3 DNA follows: TGTGCCAGCAGTTCCCGGGCAGGGAGCCCTGAGTTCTTC. Translated, it gives CASSSRAGSPEFF. The chain is built from TRBV27 and TRBJ2-1; D may be TRBD1 or TRBD2 (5 bases each). The CDR3 length is 13 residues. V was cut by 4 bases and J by 14 bases, with 18 bases left in between. Germline CDR1 MNHEY, CDR2 SMNVEV (reference sequence).

This chain joins TRBV6-5 and TRBJ2-2; 7 positions agree with TRBD1. The junction had 9 bases not matched to a gene; V was cut back by 7 bases and J by 7 bases. Germline V lookup: CDR1 MNHEY, CDR2 SVGAGI. CDR3 length equals 14 residues. The DNA of the CDR3 is TGTGCCAGCACTATGACAGGGTGGAGCGGGGAGCTGTTTTTT. Protein sequence: CASTMTGWSGELFF.

The chain combines TRBV6-2 or TRBV6-3 with TRBJ1-5; the match to TRBD1 covers 7 bases. The CDR3 is 16 amino acids. With V trimmed by 6 bases and J by 9 bases, 17 bases remained unmatched. Germline-derived CDR1 and CDR2 are MNHEY and SVGEGT. Here the CDR3 DNA reads TGTGCCAGCAGCCTCGACAGGGCTCCCCAGAGCGCGCCCCAGCATTTT. Translating it yields CASSLDRAPQSAPQHF.

In this sample, this clonotype turned up a few times. The chain has TRBV5-1 and TRBJ1-1; D may be TRBD1 (5 bases). V was cut by 4 bases and J by 9 bases, with 13 bases left in between. CDR1 and CDR2 from the germline V gene are SGHRS and YFSETQ. This CDR3 region has 12 residues. The CDR3 region is CASSPPGPQAFF. The CDR3 DNA sequence: TGCGCCAGCAGCCCTCCGGGGCCGCAAGCTTTCTTT.

There are a few counts of this clonotype. The chain employs TRBV30 and TRBJ1-2; D is unclear. The V gene's germline CDR1 is GTSNPN and CDR2 SVGIG (reference sequence). This CDR3 is 11 amino acids long. Trimming removed 2 bases at V and 5 bases at J, with 6 bases between. The CDR3 here is CAWSRVYGYTF. The DNA for the CDR3 is TGTGCCTGGAGTCGAGTGTATGGCTACACCTTC.

The rearrangement uses TRBV11-2 and TRBJ1-4; D gene ambiguous. This CDR3 is 13 amino acids long. Germline V gene lookup returns CDR1 SGHAT and CDR2 FQNNGV. Trimming removed 3 bases from V and 4 bases from J, with 6 bases in between. The chain's CDR3 is CASSFSFNEKLFF. CDR3 DNA sequence: TGTGCCAGCAGCTTCTCTTTTAATGAAAAACTGTTTTTT.

The chain employs TRBV18 and TRBJ1-3; no clear D gene. This CDR3 comprises 15 residues. From germline, CDR1 is KGHSH and CDR2 LQKENI. V was shortened by 4 bases and J by 1 base, with 11 bases between the two germline ends. CDR3 nucleotides: TGTGCCAGCTCACTCGCGGACGGATCTGGAAACACCATATATTTT. It specifies CASSLADGSGNTIYF.

This clonotype turned up a few times. The V call is TRBV5-1, the J call TRBJ1-1, with 7 bases fitting TRBD1. The ends lost 4 bases at V and 2 bases at J; junction bases unmatched: 14. Germline V gives CDR1 SGHRS, CDR2 YFSETQ. This CDR3 has 17 amino acids. In nucleotides, the CDR3 is TGCGCCAGCAGCAACATACCAACCGGGACAGCCAACACTGAAGCTTTCTTT. It translates to CASSNIPTGTANTEAFF.

This clonotype was seen a handful of times. This chain uses TRBV5-4 with TRBJ2-3, with TRBD2 identical over 7 bases. In germline, CDR1 is SGHNT, CDR2 YYREEE (reference sequence). The CDR3 sequence is 16 residues long. The J segment lost 4 bases and the V segment lost 1 base, leaving 9 bases of the junction unmatched. The CDR3 loop is CASSLPPGGSADTQYF. The CDR3 coding sequence is TGTGCCAGCAGCTTGCCGCCCGGGGGGAGTGCAGATACGCAGTATTTT.

V usage is TRBV6-5 and J usage is TRBJ2-7; D may be TRBD1 or TRBD2 (5 bases each). The CDR3 contains 16 residues. CDR1 is MNHEY and CDR2 is SVGAGI in the germline V gene. Deletions cut 0 bases from V and 2 bases from J, with 14 bases between. The CDR3 spells CASSYSTIRDPYEQYF. CDR3 bases: TGTGCCAGCAGTTACTCGACTATCCGGGACCCCTACGAGCAGTACTTC.

The chain joins TRBV5-6 to TRBJ2-7; D not certain. Trimming removed 6 bases at V and 6 bases at J, with 16 bases between. The CDR3 consists of 13 residues. CDR1 SGHDT and CDR2 YYEEEE come from the germline V gene. This CDR3 is CASTYDFGFEQYF. CDR3 nucleotide sequence: TGTGCCAGCACCTATGACTTCGGCTTCGAGCAGTACTTC.

This clonotype was counted once. The rearrangement joins TRBV7-9 to TRBJ1-1, with D possibly TRBD1 on 6 matching bases. V shed 4 bases and J shed 0 bases, with 18 bases lying between them. Looked up from germline, CDR1 is SEHNR and CDR2 is FQNEAQ (reference sequence). This CDR3 region has 17 residues. The CDR3: CASSSPVTGGLNTEAFF. The DNA for the CDR3 is TGTGCCAGCAGCTCGCCCGTGACAGGCGGATTGAACACTGAAGCTTTCTTT.

The J gene is TRBJ2-3, the V gene TRBV7-2; D is ambiguous. In germline, CDR1 is SGHTA, CDR2 FQGNSA. Trimming took 5 bases from V and 2 from J, leaving 11 bases between them. The CDR3 runs to 14 residues. The CDR3 loop is CASSRLDFTDTQYF. The CDR3 nucleotides are TGTGCCAGCAGCCGCCTAGATTTCACAGATACGCAGTATTTT.

V gene TRBV11-2 combines with J gene TRBJ1-1; D remains ambiguous. Germline V gene lookup returns CDR1 SGHAT and CDR2 FQNNGV. The CDR3 runs 12 residues. Trimming took 5 bases from V and 8 from J, leaving 12 bases between them. CDR3 residues: CASSTLGIEAFF. The CDR3 bases are TGTGCCAGCAGCACCTTAGGTATCGAAGCTTTCTTT. The full variable domain, rest sourced from reference TRBV11-2 and TRBJ1-1, is EAGVAQSPRYKIIEKRQSVAFWCNPISGHATLYWYQQILGQGPKLLIQFQNNGVVDDSQLPKDRFSAERLKGVDSTLKIQPAKLEDSAVYLCASSTLGIEAFFGQGTRLTVV.

The CDR3 reads CASSQEGTSGGFYEQYF. The CDR3 nucleotides read TGTGCCAGCAGCCAAGAAGGGACTAGCGGGGGGTTTTACGAGCAGTACTTC. This rearrangement joins TRBV4-2 to TRBJ2-7; 15 bases match TRBD2. Germline trimming cut 0 bases from V and 4 bases from J; bases unmatched to any gene: 4. Germline V lookup: CDR1 LGHNA, CDR2 YNFKEQ. There are 17 residues in the CDR3.

The J gene is TRBJ1-4, the V gene TRBV7-2, with D hard to call. V lost 1 base, J lost 14 bases, and 14 bases lay in between. From germline, CDR1 is SGHTA and CDR2 FQGNSA. The CDR3 is made up of 13 amino acids. CDR3: CASSLDEPLGLFF. The CDR3 nucleotides read TGTGCCAGCAGCTTAGATGAGCCTCTCGGTCTGTTTTTT.

The genes are TRBV25-1 and TRBJ1-2; no definite D call. Trimming cost V 3 bases and J 8 bases, with 10 bases left between them. Germline loops: CDR1 MGHDK, CDR2 SYGVNS. The length of the CDR3 is 12 residues. DNA for the CDR3: TGTGCCAGCAGTGATTGGGCCAGAGGCTACACCTTC. This gives the protein CASSDWARGYTF.

The V and J genes are TRBV6-1 and TRBJ1-1; no reliable D call. Germline lookup yields CDR1 MNHNS and CDR2 SASEGT. With 9 bases removed from V and 1 base from J, the gap between germline ends came to 15 bases. This CDR3 region has 14 residues. The CDR3 loop is CASPVRAENTEAFF. The DNA for the CDR3 is TGTGCCAGTCCTGTAAGGGCGGAGAACACTGAAGCTTTCTTT.

This clonotype was picked up a small number of times. The CDR3 DNA sequence: TGTGCCAGCGGCGGAGAAACAGATACGCAGTATTTT. Translating gives CASGGETDTQYF. This chain joins TRBV7-9 and TRBJ2-3; D is ambiguous. CDR1 and CDR2 (germline): SEHNR, FQNEAQ (reference sequence). Trimming left V 8 bases short and J 3 bases short, with 9 bases between. This CDR3 is 12 amino acids long.

This clonotype came up a few times. This sequence joins TRBV6-2 or TRBV6-3 and TRBJ2-7; D remains ambiguous. Per the germline V gene, CDR1 is MNHEY and CDR2 is SVGEGT. The length of the CDR3 is 13 residues. Between the trimmed V and J ends, which lost 10 bases and 4 bases, there was a span of 17 bases. The CDR3 DNA reads TGTGCCACCCGCCGTGATTTAGCTTACGAGCAGTACGTC. Protein: CATRRDLAYEQYV.

The V call is TRBV6-6, the J call TRBJ1-4, with a weak D call TRBD1 (5 bases). V lost 8 bases to trimming and J lost 12 bases, with 13 bases between them. The CDR3 extends over 11 amino acids. CDR1 and CDR2 from the germline V gene are MNHNY and SVGAGI (reference sequence). The CDR3 DNA reads as TGTGCCAGCCGCGGGGGTATGGAACTGTTTTTT. It specifies CASRGGMELFF.

This clonotype was found a few times. The rearrangement uses TRBV7-2 and TRBJ2-1; 8 bases match TRBD2. CDR1 is SGHTA and CDR2 is FQGNSA in the germline V gene. The trim removed 5 bases at V and 5 bases at J, leaving 8 bases unmatched. This CDR3 spans 15 amino acids. The chain's CDR3 is CASSLDGGAHNEQFF. The CDR3 DNA reads as TGTGCCAGCAGCCTGGACGGGGGGGCACACAATGAGCAGTTCTTC.

In its sample, this clonotype was seen a few times. This rearrangement joins TRBV7-2 to TRBJ2-7; unclear D gene. The CDR3 is 13 amino acids. Germline CDR1 and CDR2: SGHTA and FQGNSA. The V and J ends lost 0 bases and 0 bases respectively, with 3 bases between them. Written as DNA, the CDR3 is TGTGCCAGCAGCTTAGCGGCCTCCTACGAGCAGTACTTC. This encodes CASSLAASYEQYF.

This sequence joins TRBV5-1 and TRBJ1-1, with D tentatively TRBD1 (5 bases). The length of the CDR3 is 12 residues. Germline V lookup: CDR1 SGHRS, CDR2 YFSETQ. Trimming stripped 7 bases from V and 4 bases from J, with 11 bases between. Here the CDR3 reads CASGDSITEAFF. CDR3 DNA sequence: TGCGCCAGCGGCGACAGTATCACTGAAGCTTTCTTT.

This clonotype was found a few times. The gene calls are TRBV15 and TRBJ1-1; possibly TRBD1 for D (5 bases). The ends were cut back, 6 bases at V and 0 bases at J, with 11 bases in the middle. This CDR3 is 14 amino acids long. Germline CDR1 reads LNHNV; CDR2 reads YYDKDF (reference sequence). The CDR3 loop reads CATRLGPMNTEAFF. As DNA, the CDR3 is TGTGCCACCAGACTGGGGCCTATGAACACTGAAGCTTTCTTT.